Following are 9 T cell receptor beta chains from one sample sequenced in a study of cytotoxic CD8 clonotypes in ibrutinib-treated CLL. Measured with immunoSEQ multiplex PCR; TCRdb has only the in-frame clones, and not every one. The sample has some 63,000 clones; 90% are singletons. The sample in question was PBMCs, obtained after 12 months of ibrutinib treatment. Receptor source: a human donor with chronic lymphocytic leukemia.

The chain has TRBV4-2 and TRBJ2-3; D uncertain. CDR1 is LGHNA and CDR2 is YNFKEQ in the germline V gene. The CDR3 is 17 residues long. V was trimmed by 0 bases and J by 0 bases, leaving 13 bases between them. Here the CDR3 DNA reads TGTGCCAGCAGCCAAGACCCCCAGCGTACTAGCACAGATACGCAGTATTTT. It encodes CASSQDPQRTSTDTQYF.

The chain couples TRBV28 to TRBJ2-7; D might be TRBD1 (5 bases). Per the germline V gene, CDR1 is MDHEN and CDR2 is SYDVKM. CDR3 size: 14 residues. The V and J ends lost 5 bases and 3 bases respectively, with 14 bases between them. The CDR3, as DNA: TGTGCCAGCAGTCCCCGACAGATTATCTACGAGCAGTACTTC. It translates to CASSPRQIIYEQYF. The complete variable domain, with remaining parts taken from reference TRBV28 and TRBJ2-7, reads DVKVTQSSRYLVKRTGEKVFLECVQDMDHENMFWYRQDPGLGLRLIYFSYDVKMKEKGDIPEGYSVSREKKERFSLILESASTNQTSMYLCASSPRQIIYEQYFGPGTRLTVT.

The rearrangement joins TRBV5-1 to TRBJ2-5; no reliable D call. Germline V gives CDR1 SGHRS, CDR2 YFSETQ. There are 15 residues in the CDR3. The germline V and J ends were trimmed by 6 bases and 7 bases, with 22 bases remaining between them. CDR3 sequence (DNA): TGCGCCAGCACCGAAACACCGGGCCCCCCGCGGACCCAGTACTTC. It encodes CASTETPGPPRTQYF.

The rearrangement links TRBV5-8 to TRBJ1-5, with TRBD1 as a possible D gene (5 bases). There are 15 residues in the CDR3. The V end was cut by 3 bases, the J end by 0 bases, with 10 bases between. Germline assignment: CDR1 SGHTS and CDR2 YDEGEE. CDR3 region: CASSWDPFSNQPQHF. CDR3 in DNA: TGTGCCAGCAGCTGGGACCCTTTTAGCAATCAGCCCCAGCATTTT.

The chain joins TRBV7-6 to TRBJ2-7, with 11 positions matching TRBD2. After removal of 6 bases from V and 6 bases from J, the junction contained 4 bases not matched to a gene. CDR3 length equals 13 residues. The germline V gene has CDR1 SGHVS and CDR2 FNYEAQ. The CDR3 protein is CASSSGRAVEQYF. CDR3 bases: TGTGCCAGCAGTAGCGGGAGGGCCGTCGAGCAGTACTTC.

This chain uses TRBV28 with TRBJ2-1; TRBD2 matches at 11 bases. V was clipped by 2 bases and J by 3 bases; unmatched bases: 6. The CDR3 covers 17 residues. CDR1 is MDHEN and CDR2 is SYDVKM in the germline V gene. The DNA of the CDR3 is TGTGCCAGCAGTTTACGAGCTGGACTAGCGGGCTACAATGAGCAGTTCTTC. It is translated as CASSLRAGLAGYNEQFF. The full variable domain, rest sourced from reference TRBV28 and TRBJ2-1, is DVKVTQSSRYLVKRTGEKVFLECVQDMDHENMFWYRQDPGLGLRLIYFSYDVKMKEKGDIPEGYSVSREKKERFSLILESASTNQTSMYLCASSLRAGLAGYNEQFFGPGTRLTVL.

The CDR3: CSASWGGYEQYF. The DNA of the CDR3 is TGCAGCGCCAGTTGGGGTGGCTACGAGCAGTACTTC. This rearrangement joins TRBV29-1 to TRBJ2-7; D remains unclear. This CDR3 region has 12 residues. Germline CDR1 and CDR2: SQVTM and ANQGSEA. With 7 bases removed from V and 3 bases from J, the gap between germline ends came to 13 bases.

V gene TRBV7-8 combines with J gene TRBJ1-5; 10 bases agree with TRBD1. Germline CDR1 reads SGHVS; CDR2 reads FQNEAQ. The CDR3 sequence is 16 residues long. The V and J ends lost 0 bases and 5 bases, in that order; junction bases with no gene match: 4. The CDR3 sequence: CASSLARDRGYQPQHF. CDR3 sequence (DNA): TGTGCCAGCAGCTTAGCCCGGGACAGGGGATATCAGCCCCAGCATTTT.

The rearrangement joins TRBV5-6 to TRBJ2-7; a possible D gene is TRBD2 (6 bases). CDR1 and CDR2 from the germline V gene are SGHDT and YYEEEE. CDR3 size: 16 residues. V lost 4 bases and J 0 bases, leaving 17 bases between the germline ends. CDR3 protein: CASSPRDSLSSYEQYF. CDR3 in DNA: TGTGCCAGCAGCCCCCGGGACTCTTTAAGCTCCTACGAGCAGTACTTC.